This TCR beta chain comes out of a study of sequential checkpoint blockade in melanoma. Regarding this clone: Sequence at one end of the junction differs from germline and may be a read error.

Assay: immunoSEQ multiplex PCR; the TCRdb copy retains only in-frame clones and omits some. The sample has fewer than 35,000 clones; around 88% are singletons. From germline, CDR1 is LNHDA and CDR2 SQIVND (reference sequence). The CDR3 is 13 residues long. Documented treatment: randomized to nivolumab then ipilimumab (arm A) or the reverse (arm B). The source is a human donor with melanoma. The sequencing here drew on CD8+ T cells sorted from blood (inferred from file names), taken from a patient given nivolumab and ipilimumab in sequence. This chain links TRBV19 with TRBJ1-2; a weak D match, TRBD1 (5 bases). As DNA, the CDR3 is TGTGCCAGTAGTATCGGGGGAAACTATGACTACACCTTC. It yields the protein CASSIGGNYDYTF.